Listed below are T cell receptor beta chains from one sample, sequenced in a study of cytotoxic CD8 clonotypes in ibrutinib-treated CLL. Clones were read by immunoSEQ multiplex PCR, and TCRdb kept only the in-frame ones, dropping some. Counted here are approximately 190,000 clones, over 65% occurring once; the ten biggest clones make up 5.5% to 6%. Here the sequenced sample was PBMCs, taken after 12 months of ibrutinib treatment. The receptor set was obtained from a human donor with chronic lymphocytic leukemia. Each CDR3 is given with its conserved first and last residue. Each record gives: D gene, clone size, V gene, J gene, CDR3 protein, CDR3 DNA. The D gene is left open where the match is weak. Size is stated for part of the rows, as once, few or many counts, or as a class when the clone is expanded.

.	.	TRBV4-1	TRBJ2-5	CASSTRGQETQYF	TGCGCCAGCAGCACCCGGGGACAAGAGACCCAGTACTTC
.	.	TRBV10-3	TRBJ1-5	CAISESGRGEGQPQHF	TGTGCCATCAGTGAGTCAGGTCGAGGGGAAGGTCAGCCCCAGCATTTT
.	.	TRBV9	TRBJ2-1	CASSGEGIAYYNEQFF	TGTGCCAGCAGCGGAGAAGGCATAGCGTACTACAATGAGCAGTTCTTC
TRBD1	.	TRBV2	TRBJ1-2	CASSDGLTGERVNGYTF	TGTGCCAGCAGTGATGGACTGACAGGGGAGCGGGTTAATGGCTACACCTTC
TRBD1	.	TRBV4-2	TRBJ2-7	CASSQEWDSSYEQYF	TGTGCCAGCAGCCAAGAATGGGACAGCTCCTACGAGCAGTACTTC
TRBD1	.	TRBV6-6	TRBJ1-3	CASSRGQGNTIYF	TGTGCCAGCAGTAGGGGACAGGGAAACACCATATATTTT
TRBD2	.	TRBV28	TRBJ2-7	CASSYSAGVSYEQYF	TGTGCCAGCAGTTACAGCGCGGGAGTCTCCTACGAGCAGTACTTC
.	once	TRBV9	TRBJ2-7	CASSVDGAPTSEQYF	TGTGCCAGCAGCGTAGATGGGGCCCCTACGAGCGAGCAGTACTTC
.	.	TRBV30	TRBJ2-1	CAWSGGAHEQFF	TGTGCCTGGAGTGGGGGGGCTCATGAGCAGTTCTTC
TRBD2	.	TRBV2	TRBJ2-5	CASSDGRLETQYF	TGTGCCAGCAGTGACGGGAGGCTAGAGACCCAGTACTTC
.	few	TRBV5-1	TRBJ2-7	CASSLTPGQQLVKYF	TGCGCCAGCAGCTTAACTCCGGGACAACAACTCGTGAAGTACTTC
.	.	TRBV30	TRBJ2-2	CAWNGDTGELFF	TGTGCCTGGAATGGAGACACCGGGGAGCTGTTTTTT
.	.	TRBV11-2	TRBJ2-7	CASSLDYRGGEQYF	TGTGCCAGCAGCTTAGATTACAGGGGGGGTGAGCAGTACTTC
.	.	TRBV9	TRBJ2-7	CASSVVASGVGEQYF	TGTGCCAGCAGCGTAGTGGCCTCTGGGGTAGGGGAGCAGTACTTC
.	.	TRBV19	TRBJ2-3	CASSLGGASDTQYF	TGTGCCAGTAGTCTAGGGGGGGCTAGCGATACGCAGTATTTT
TRBD1	few	TRBV6-5	TRBJ1-3	CASSFDRALGNTIYF	TGTGCCAGCAGCTTTGACAGGGCGTTGGGAAACACCATATATTTT
.	few	TRBV4-3	TRBJ1-3	CASSQEPVGGNTIYF	TGCGCCAGCAGCCAAGAACCCGTCGGGGGAAACACCATATATTTT
TRBD1	.	TRBV27	TRBJ2-3	CASSPRTGASTDTQYF	TGTGCCAGCAGTCCACGGACAGGGGCTAGCACAGATACGCAGTATTTT
.	.	TRBV6-5	TRBJ2-3	CASGSLAPFEYF	TGTGCCAGCGGATCCCTAGCACCCTTCGAGTATTTT
.	.	TRBV28	TRBJ1-2	CASSLEPGRNYGYTF	TGTGCCAGCAGTTTAGAGCCGGGGCGGAACTATGGCTACACCTTC
.	.	TRBV7-3	TRBJ2-3	CASSLNPSTDTQYF	TGTGCCAGCAGCTTAAATCCTAGTACAGATACGCAGTATTTT
.	.	TRBV6-6	TRBJ2-3	CASGRDTTDTQYF	TGTGCCAGCGGGCGGGACACCACAGATACGCAGTATTTT
.	many	TRBV11-1	TRBJ1-6	CASSPNRVSPLHF	TGTGCCAGCAGCCCTAACAGGGTTTCACCCCTCCACTTT
.	.	TRBV4-1	TRBJ2-3	CASRGRPGTDTQYF	TGCGCCAGCAGAGGCCGCCCCGGCACAGATACGCAGTATTTT
.	.	TRBV19	TRBJ1-5	CASRDGPGQPQHF	TGTGCCAGTAGAGATGGACCGGGTCAGCCCCAGCATTTT
TRBD2	.	TRBV18	TRBJ2-1	CASSLHTTSGGEASYNEQFF	TGTGCCAGCTCACTACATACGACTAGCGGGGGGGAGGCGTCCTACAATGAGCAGTTCTTC
TRBD2	.	TRBV5-1	TRBJ2-3	CASRLAGESDTQYF	TGCGCCAGCAGACTAGCGGGAGAGTCAGATACGCAGTATTTT
.	.	TRBV6-5	TRBJ2-7	CASSFRTVSYEQYF	TGTGCCAGCAGTTTCCGGACAGTCTCCTACGAGCAGTACTTC
.	.	TRBV6-6	TRBJ2-7	CASSYLADSYEQYF	TGTGCCAGCAGTTACTTGGCGGACTCCTACGAGCAGTACTTC
TRBD1	few	TRBV2	TRBJ1-2	CASRRGQGPVGGYTF	TGTGCCAGCAGAAGGGGACAGGGCCCGGTGGGTGGCTACACCTTC
.	.	TRBV27	TRBJ1-5	CASSGSLPNQPQHF	TGTGCCAGCAGCGGCAGCCTCCCCAATCAGCCCCAGCATTTT
.	.	TRBV7-2	TRBJ1-1	CASSLIAGNTEAFF	TGTGCCAGCAGCTTAATCGCGGGGAACACTGAAGCTTTCTTT
.	.	TRBV4-3	TRBJ1-5	CASSQRINQPQHF	TGCGCCAGCAGCCAACGTATCAATCAGCCCCAGCATTTT
TRBD2	.	TRBV18	TRBJ2-7	CASSPGPGGSTYEQYF	TGTGCCAGCTCACCGGGTCCGGGGGGTAGTACCTACGAGCAGTACTTC
.	.	TRBV6-4	TRBJ1-1	CASSDSPGGGAFF	TGTGCCAGCAGTGACTCCCCCGGAGGTGGAGCTTTCTTT
.	few	TRBV30	TRBJ2-3	CAWSANRVMSTDTQYF	TGTGCCTGGAGTGCCAACAGGGTCATGAGCACAGATACGCAGTATTTT
.	.	TRBV28	TRBJ2-2	CASRSGLAGSTGELFF	TGTGCCAGCAGGTCGGGGTTGGCGGGATCAACCGGGGAGCTGTTTTTT
TRBD1	many	TRBV27	TRBJ2-7	CASGGQTDSYEQYF	TGTGCCAGCGGGGGACAGACTGATTCCTACGAGCAGTACTTC
.	.	TRBV4-2	TRBJ1-1	CASSQELHPEAFF	TGTGCCAGCAGCCAAGAATTACACCCTGAAGCTTTCTTT
.	.	TRBV19	TRBJ2-4	CASTPPSLAHIQYF	TGTGCCAGTACTCCACCCAGCCTAGCCCACATTCAGTACTTC
.	once	TRBV6-1	TRBJ2-1	CASSDPDPFSYNEQFF	TGTGCCAGCAGTGACCCCGACCCGTTCTCCTACAATGAGCAGTTCTTC
TRBD1	.	TRBV7-9	TRBJ1-2	CASDRDYGYTF	TGTGCCAGCGACAGGGACTATGGCTACACCTTC
TRBD1	.	TRBV28	TRBJ1-2	CATGQGVYGYTF	TGTGCCACCGGACAGGGGGTTTATGGCTACACCTTC
TRBD1	once	TRBV2	TRBJ1-2	CASRGQGEGYGYTF	TGTGCCAGCAGAGGACAGGGGGAAGGCTATGGCTACACCTTC
.	.	TRBV6-5	TRBJ2-4	CASRTTAGNIQYF	TGTGCCAGCAGGACGACAGCGGGAAACATTCAGTACTTC
.	.	TRBV19	TRBJ1-2	CASNSNRKNYGYTF	TGTGCCAGTAATTCGAACAGGAAAAACTATGGCTACACCTTC
TRBD1	.	TRBV7-7	TRBJ2-2	CASSSYRDRVPRGDTGELFF	TGTGCTAGCAGCTCTTACCGGGACAGGGTGCCCAGGGGGGACACCGGGGAGCTGTTTTTT
.	.	TRBV29-1	TRBJ2-3	CSVGNRVTDTQYF	TGCAGCGTTGGTAACCGAGTCACAGATACGCAGTATTTT
.	.	TRBV6-5	TRBJ1-1	CASTTGTYTEAFF	TGTGCCAGCACCACCGGGACTTACACTGAAGCTTTCTTT
.	once	TRBV5-6	TRBJ2-1	CASSLEGFRGNEQFF	TGTGCCAGCAGCTTGGAGGGGTTCCGAGGCAATGAGCAGTTCTTC
.	once	TRBV19	TRBJ2-3	CASSRRTDTQYF	TGTGCCAGTAGCCGACGCACAGATACGCAGTATTTT
TRBD1	.	TRBV28	TRBJ1-2	CASSPGQGSYGYTF	TGTGCCAGCAGCCCGGGACAGGGGAGCTATGGCTACACCTTC